This T cell receptor beta chain was identified in a study of blood T cell repertoires in COVID-19. Study-wide background: The study drew acute and convalescent COVID-19 samples from the United States, Italy and Spain. PBMCs, B-cell-depleted T cells, or T cells were the source of the cDNA or gDNA that made up the material.

V was trimmed by 0 bases and J by 3 bases, leaving 11 bases between them. Germline V CDR1 and CDR2: SEHNR, FQNEAQ (reference sequence). This CDR3 region has 15 residues. In the original workflow: Counts of nucleated cells, estimated from reference gene primer amplification, were obtained. TCRdb's table, derived via immunoSEQ multiplex PCR, lists solely in-frame clones and lacks some. The DNA gave D and trimming, while V, J and clone size come from that table. The table includes around 65,000 clones, around 80% detected once. Sequencing was done on a sample of peripheral blood. This sequence joins TRBV7-9 and TRBJ2-5; TRBD2 is a possible D gene (6 bases). The clonotype originates from a human donor in a cohort sampled during active COVID-19. CDR3 nucleotide sequence: TGTGCCAGCAGCTTAGCAGGGAGGCGAGAAGAGACCCAGTACTTC. It specifies CASSLAGRREETQYF. Full variable domain (missing parts from reference TRBV7-9 and TRBJ2-5): DTGVSQNPRHKITKRGQNVTFRCDPISEHNRLYWYRQTLGQGPEFLTYFQNEAQLEKSRLLSDRFSAERPKGSFSTLEIQRTEQGDSAMYLCASSLAGRREETQYFGPGTRLLVL.